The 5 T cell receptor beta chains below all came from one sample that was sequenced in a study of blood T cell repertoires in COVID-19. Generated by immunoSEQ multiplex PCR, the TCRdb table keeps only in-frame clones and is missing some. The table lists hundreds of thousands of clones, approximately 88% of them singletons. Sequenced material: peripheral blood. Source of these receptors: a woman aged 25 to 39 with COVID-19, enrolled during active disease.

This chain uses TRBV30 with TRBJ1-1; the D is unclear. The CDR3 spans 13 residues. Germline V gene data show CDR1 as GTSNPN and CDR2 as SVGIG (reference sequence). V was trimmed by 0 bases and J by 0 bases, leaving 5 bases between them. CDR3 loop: CAWSVALNTEAFF. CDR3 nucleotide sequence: TGTGCCTGGAGTGTGGCACTGAACACTGAAGCTTTCTTT.

DNA for the CDR3: TGTGCCAGCAGCTCAAGGACTAGCGGGGATACAGGGGCCACAGATACGCAGTATTTT. This encodes CASSSRTSGDTGATDTQYF. The chain carries TRBV11-3 and TRBJ2-3, with 12 bases lining up with TRBD2. The CDR3 loop spans 19 amino acids. After removal of 4 bases from V and 2 bases from J, the junction contained 13 bases not matched to a gene. Germline CDR1 and CDR2: SGHNT and YENEEA.

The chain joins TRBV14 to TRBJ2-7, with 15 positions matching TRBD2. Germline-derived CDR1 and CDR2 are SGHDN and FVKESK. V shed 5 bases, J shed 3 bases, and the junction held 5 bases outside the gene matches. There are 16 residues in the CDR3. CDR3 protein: CASSDGLAGGLYEQYV. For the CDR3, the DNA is TGTGCCAGCAGCGATGGACTAGCGGGAGGGCTCTACGAGCAGTACGTC.

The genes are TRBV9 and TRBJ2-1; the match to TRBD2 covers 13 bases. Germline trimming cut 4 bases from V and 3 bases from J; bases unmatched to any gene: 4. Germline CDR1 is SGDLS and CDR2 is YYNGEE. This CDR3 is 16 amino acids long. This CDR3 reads CASSPGLAGVYNEQFF. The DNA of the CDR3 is TGTGCCAGCAGCCCTGGACTAGCGGGAGTCTACAATGAGCAGTTCTTC.

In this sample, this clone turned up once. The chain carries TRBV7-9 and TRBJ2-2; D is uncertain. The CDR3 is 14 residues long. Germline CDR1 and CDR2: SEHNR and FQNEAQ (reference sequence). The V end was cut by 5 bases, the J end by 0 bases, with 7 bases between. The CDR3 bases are TGTGCCAGCAGCCAACACGCGAACACCGGGGAGCTGTTTTTT. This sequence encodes CASSQHANTGELFF.